The clone carrying this T cell receptor beta chain was observed a single time. No antigen is known for it. Specified time point: blood 4 weeks post-SBRT, at nephrectomy. This sample's treatment: 15 Gy SBRT to primary tumor, nephrectomy 4 weeks later. Nephrectomy followed 15 Gy stereotactic body radiation by 4 weeks. Blood was sampled at baseline, 2 weeks and 4 weeks after SBRT. This entry comes from a study of radiation and T cells in renal cell carcinoma. Findings and limits, study-wide: Top tumor clonotypes rose in blood 2 weeks post-radiation, then contracted. Without pretreatment biopsies, baseline tumor clonotype presence was undetermined.

Germline V gene data show CDR1 as LGHNA and CDR2 as YSLEER. This CDR3 contains 17 residues. The V gene end was trimmed by 3 bases and the J gene end by 1 base; junction bases not matched to a gene: 5. The method was immunoSEQ multiplex PCR; TCRdb's version includes in-frame clones alone and lacks a portion of them. Among approximately 170,000 clones, 88% were seen once, and the ten largest hold about 11%. The source was blood, collected from a patient whose treatment included radiotherapy and nephrectomy. The J gene is TRBJ2-1, the V gene TRBV4-3, with 11 bases lining up with TRBD2. The TCR comes from a woman aged 45-65 years with renal cell carcinoma. CDR3 bases: TGCGCCAGCAGCCAGCATACTAGCGGGGGTTCCTACAATGAGCAGTTCTTC. This codes for CASSQHTSGGSYNEQFF.